The 3 T cell receptor beta chains listed next were all sequenced from one sample in a study of T cell clonality in common variable immunodeficiency. Data came from immunoSEQ multiplex PCR; TCRdb stores just in-frame clones and leaves some out. The record shows 45,000 to 60,000 clones for this sample, with no singletons present. The material sequenced was peripheral blood mononuclear cells. The receptors derive from a person aged 18-69 years in good health.

This clone was seen many times. CDR3 DNA, as far as it was read: TGTGCCAGCAGCCCGGGACTAGCGGGGAAAGAGACC. It specifies CASSPGLAGKET. The full CDR3 protein reads CASSPGLAGKETQYF. The chain employs TRBV13 and TRBJ2-5, with TRBD2 identical over 13 bases. The read gets to within 3 residues of the CDR3 end, and the germline J gene fills in the rest. The CDR3 is 15 residues long. V lost 5 bases and J lost 3; bases outside the gene matches: 3. Germline V lookup: CDR1 PRHDT, CDR2 FYEKMQ (reference sequence). Full variable domain (remainder filled in from reference TRBV13 and TRBJ2-5): AAGVIQSPRHLIKEKRETATLKCYPIPRHDTVYWYQQGPGQDPQFLISFYEKMQSDKGSIPDRFSAQQFSDYHSELNMSSLELGDSALYFCASSPGLAGKETQYFGPGTRLLVL.

This clone was counted at least ten times. The read finishes 3 residues shy of the CDR3 end, and the germline J gene is used to complete it. The chain carries TRBV29-1 and TRBJ2-7; 7 nucleotides align to TRBD1. Unmatched junction bases numbered 7, after V lost 0 bases and J lost 2 bases. Germline V gene data show CDR1 as SQVTM and CDR2 as ANQGSEA. This CDR3 spans 15 amino acids. Here the CDR3 reads CSVEDLRQGAYEQYF. The CDR3 DNA, read in part, is TGCAGCGTTGAAGATTTGAGGCAGGGGGCCTACGAG.

This clone was seen at least ten times. The CDR3 is cut off 3 residues early in the read; its end comes from the germline J gene. V usage is TRBV5-1 and J usage is TRBJ1-4, with 7 bases identical to TRBD1. CDR3 length equals 13 residues. Germline V gene sequence: CDR1 SGHRS, CDR2 YFSETQ. CDR3 residues: CASSTGSPSPLFF. CDR3 bases read: TGCGCCAGTTCGACAGGGTCCCCTTCACCA. Full variable domain (missing parts from reference TRBV5-1 and TRBJ1-4): KAGVTQTPRYLIKTRGQQVTLSCSPISGHRSVSWYQQTPGQGLQFLFEYFSETQRNKGNFPGRFSGRQFSNSRSEMNVSTLELGDSALYLCASSTGSPSPLFFGSGTQLSVL.